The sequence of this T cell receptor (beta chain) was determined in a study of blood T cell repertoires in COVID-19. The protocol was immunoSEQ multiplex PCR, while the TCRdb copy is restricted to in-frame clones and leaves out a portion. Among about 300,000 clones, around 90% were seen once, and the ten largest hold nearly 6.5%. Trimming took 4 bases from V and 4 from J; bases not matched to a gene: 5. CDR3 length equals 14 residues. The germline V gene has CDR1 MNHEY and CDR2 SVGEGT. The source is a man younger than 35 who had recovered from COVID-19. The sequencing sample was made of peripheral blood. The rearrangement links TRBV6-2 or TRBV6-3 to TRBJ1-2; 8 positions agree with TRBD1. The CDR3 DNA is TGTGCCAGCAGTTCAAGGACAGGGATCTATGGCTACACCTTC. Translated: CASSSRTGIYGYTF.